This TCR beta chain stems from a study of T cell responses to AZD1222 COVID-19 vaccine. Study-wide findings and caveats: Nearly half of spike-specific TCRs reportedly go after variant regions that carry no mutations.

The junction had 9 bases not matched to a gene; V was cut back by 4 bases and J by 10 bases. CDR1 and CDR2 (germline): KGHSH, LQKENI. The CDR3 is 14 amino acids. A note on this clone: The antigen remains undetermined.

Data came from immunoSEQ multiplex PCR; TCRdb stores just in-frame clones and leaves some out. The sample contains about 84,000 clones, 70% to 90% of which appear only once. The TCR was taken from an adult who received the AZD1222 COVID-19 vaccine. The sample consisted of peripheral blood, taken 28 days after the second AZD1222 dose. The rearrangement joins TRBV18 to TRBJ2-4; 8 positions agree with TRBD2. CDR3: CASSLGTSNGIQYF. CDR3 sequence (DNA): TGTGCCAGCTCACTCGGGACTAGTAATGGGATTCAGTACTTC.